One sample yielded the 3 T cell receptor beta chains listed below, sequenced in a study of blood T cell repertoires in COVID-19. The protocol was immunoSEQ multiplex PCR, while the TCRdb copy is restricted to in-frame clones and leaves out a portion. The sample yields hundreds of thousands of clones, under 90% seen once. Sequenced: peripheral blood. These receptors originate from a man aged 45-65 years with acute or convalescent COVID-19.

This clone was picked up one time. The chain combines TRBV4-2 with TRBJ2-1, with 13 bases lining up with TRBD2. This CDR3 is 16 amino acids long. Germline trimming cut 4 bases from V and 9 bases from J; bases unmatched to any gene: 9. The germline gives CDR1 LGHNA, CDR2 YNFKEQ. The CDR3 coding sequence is TGTGCCAGCAGCCCGCCCGGAACTAGCGGGGGGGTTGAGCAGTTCTTC. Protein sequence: CASSPPGTSGGVEQFF.

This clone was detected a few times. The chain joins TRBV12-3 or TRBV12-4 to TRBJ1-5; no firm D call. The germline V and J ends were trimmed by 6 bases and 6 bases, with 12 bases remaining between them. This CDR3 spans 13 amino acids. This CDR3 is CASSSMSGQPQHF. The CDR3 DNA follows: TGTGCCAGCAGCTCAATGTCCGGTCAGCCCCAGCATTTT.

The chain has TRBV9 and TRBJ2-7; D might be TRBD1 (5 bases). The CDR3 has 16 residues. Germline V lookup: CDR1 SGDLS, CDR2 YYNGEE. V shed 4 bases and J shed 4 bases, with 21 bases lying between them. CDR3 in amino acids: CASSPQGYSLQYEQYF. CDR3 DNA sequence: TGTGCCAGCAGCCCGCAGGGTTACTCTCTCCAATACGAGCAGTACTTC.